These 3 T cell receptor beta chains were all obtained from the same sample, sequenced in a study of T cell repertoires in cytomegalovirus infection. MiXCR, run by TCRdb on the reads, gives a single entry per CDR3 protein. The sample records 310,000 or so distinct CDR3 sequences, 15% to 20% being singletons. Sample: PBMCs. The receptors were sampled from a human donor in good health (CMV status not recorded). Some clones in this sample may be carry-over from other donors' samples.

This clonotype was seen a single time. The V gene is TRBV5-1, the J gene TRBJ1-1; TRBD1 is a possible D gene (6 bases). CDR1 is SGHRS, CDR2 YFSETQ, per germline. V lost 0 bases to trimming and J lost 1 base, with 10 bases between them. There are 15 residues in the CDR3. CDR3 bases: TGCGCCAGCAGCTTGGCAACGACAGGGAACACTGAAGCTTTCTTT. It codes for CASSLATTGNTEAFF.

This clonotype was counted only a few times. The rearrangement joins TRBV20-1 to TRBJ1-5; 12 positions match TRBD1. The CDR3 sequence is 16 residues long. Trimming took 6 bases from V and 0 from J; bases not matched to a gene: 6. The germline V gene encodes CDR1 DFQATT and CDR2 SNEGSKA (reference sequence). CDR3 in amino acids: CSAGTGGHDSNQPQHF. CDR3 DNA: TGCAGTGCGGGGACAGGGGGCCACGATAGCAATCAGCCCCAGCATTTT.

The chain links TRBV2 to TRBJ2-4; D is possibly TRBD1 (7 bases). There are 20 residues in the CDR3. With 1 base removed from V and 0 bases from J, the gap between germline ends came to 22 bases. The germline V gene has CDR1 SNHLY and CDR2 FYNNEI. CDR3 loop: CASSEENRGWGEEAKNIQYF. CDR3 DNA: TGTGCCAGCAGTGAAGAGAACAGGGGATGGGGGGAGGAAGCCAAAAACATTCAGTACTTC.